This is a list of T cell receptor beta chains from one sample in a study of blood T cell repertoires in COVID-19. Data came from immunoSEQ multiplex PCR; TCRdb stores just in-frame clones and leaves some out. The sample holds about 350,000 clones, around 87% seen once. Material: PBMCs or T cells enriched from blood (not recorded which). All receptors come from a woman between 25 and 40 years old who had recovered from COVID-19. The CDR3 runs from the conserved cysteine through the conserved F or W. Each record gives: J gene, V gene, D gene, clone size, CDR3 protein, CDR3 DNA. The D gene is left open where the match is weak. Rows give clone size only sometimes, using once, few, many, or a class for an expanded clone.

TRBJ2-1,TRBV27,.,few,CASSRPGGRDNEQFF,TGTGCCAGCAGTCGCCCGGGGGGCCGGGACAATGAGCAGTTCTTC
TRBJ2-1,TRBV6-5,.,.,CASSYGPAQDNEQFF,TGTGCCAGCAGTTACGGCCCGGCTCAGGACAATGAGCAGTTCTTC
TRBJ2-1,TRBV12-3/TRBV12-4,TRBD1,.,CASNHRGAEQFF,TGTGCCAGCAACCACAGGGGTGCGGAGCAGTTCTTC
TRBJ1-2,TRBV7-2,TRBD1,few,CASVRDRDGDGYTF,TGTGCCAGCGTCCGGGACAGGGATGGTGATGGCTACACCTTC
TRBJ2-1,TRBV24-1,TRBD2,few,CATSEGTSGEQFF,TGTGCCACCAGTGAAGGGACTAGCGGAGAGCAGTTCTTC
TRBJ2-4,TRBV28,.,.,CATDRTLAKNIQYF,TGTGCCACGGACAGAACGCTAGCCAAAAACATTCAGTACTTC
TRBJ1-2,TRBV28,.,.,CASSPLAGRRNYGYTF,TGTGCCAGCAGCCCCTTGGCGGGGCGCAGGAACTATGGCTACACCTTC
TRBJ2-1,TRBV5-5,.,.,CASSSGAYNEQFF,TGTGCCAGCAGCTCGGGTGCCTACAATGAGCAGTTCTTC
TRBJ2-7,TRBV4-3,TRBD1,.,CASSQAADRGREQYF,TGCGCCAGCAGCCAAGCTGCGGACAGGGGGAGGGAGCAGTACTTC
TRBJ1-1,TRBV14,.,.,CASSQSAGSTEAFF,TGTGCCAGCAGCCAATCCGCAGGGTCCACTGAAGCTTTCTTT